A selection of T cell receptor beta chains follows, all from one sample in a study of PD-1 blockade in classical Hodgkin lymphoma. Assay: immunoSEQ multiplex PCR; the TCRdb copy retains only in-frame clones and omits some. The sample consists of about 40,000 clones, 85% to 90% of them appearing once. The input for sequencing was peripheral blood mononuclear cells (PBMCs), taken at baseline. These receptors came from a human donor with classical Hodgkin lymphoma. Each CDR3 is given with its conserved first and last residue. The D gene is left open where the match is weak. Rows may omit the clone size; those that give it use once, few, many or a size class.

TGTGCCAGCAGCCAAAGCCCCAGGGGCCCGGGGTACAATGAGCAGTTCTTC CASSQSPRGPGYNEQFF TRBV7-3 - - TRBJ2-1
TGTGCCAGCAGCGTAGGGGACTCTTCCTACAATGAGCAGTTCTTC CASSVGDSSYNEQFF TRBV9 - - TRBJ2-1
TGTGCCAGCAGTGAGGGGACCCAAGAGACCCAGTACTTC CASSEGTQETQYF TRBV6-1 - - TRBJ2-5
TGTGCCAGCAGCTTAGGCCCGGGGAGGACCCCTAGAATGAACACTGAAGCTTTCTTT CASSLGPGRTPRMNTEAFF TRBV11-2 - - TRBJ1-1
TGTGCCAGCAGTGAGTTGGGACAAAATAATCAGCCCCAGCATTTT CASSELGQNNQPQHF TRBV2 few - TRBJ1-5
TGTGCCAGCAGCTCCCGGGACAGATACTACGAGCAGTACTTC CASSSRDRYYEQYF TRBV7-3 - TRBD1 TRBJ2-7
TGTGCCAGCAGCTCCAGCGGGAGGGCCTTCAATGAGCAGTTCTTC CASSSSGRAFNEQFF TRBV5-4 - TRBD2 TRBJ2-1
TGTGCCAGCACCGAGGGGGGACCTTGGAACTATGGCTACACCTTC CASTEGGPWNYGYTF TRBV2 - - TRBJ1-2
TGTGCCAGCAGTCAAACAGGGGGCCCCAACGAGCAGTACTTC CASSQTGGPNEQYF TRBV25-1 once TRBD1 TRBJ2-7
TGTGCCAGCAGCTTGCGTATCTATATCGGGCGGGCGTATTCCTACGAGCAGTACTTC CASSLRIYIGRAYSYEQYF TRBV5-4 once - TRBJ2-7
TGCGCCAGCAGCCAAGAAATTGGCGACACTGAAGCTTTCTTT CASSQEIGDTEAFF TRBV4-1 - - TRBJ1-1
TGCGCCAGCAGCCCGGGACAGGGGGCGGTTAGCGAGCAGTACTTC CASSPGQGAVSEQYF TRBV4-1 - TRBD1 TRBJ2-7
TGTGCCAGCAGTGGACAGCCGCATGAGCAGTTCTTC CASSGQPHEQFF TRBV6-1 - - TRBJ2-1
TGTGCCAGCAGTTACCTAGGGGGCTCTGGGGCCAACGTCCTGACTTTC CASSYLGGSGANVLTF TRBV6-5 - - TRBJ2-6
TGCGCCAGCAGCCACGGACACCCGGGGGTTTGGAGCTCTGGAAACACCATATATTTT CASSHGHPGVWSSGNTIYF TRBV4-3 - - TRBJ1-3
TGTGCCAGCTCAACCACCCTAACAGATACGCAGTATTTT CASSTTLTDTQYF TRBV18 - - TRBJ2-3
TGTGCCAGCTCACCGGATCTGAACACTGAAGCTTTCTTT CASSPDLNTEAFF TRBV18 few - TRBJ1-1
TGTGCCAGCAGTTACTCGAACAGGTTAGCGAACACTGAAGCTTTCTTT CASSYSNRLANTEAFF TRBV6-5 once - TRBJ1-1
TGTGCCAGCAGTTATCAGGGTCCGCCGGGGGCAGCTTTCTTT CASSYQGPPGAAFF TRBV6-6 - - TRBJ1-1
TGCGCCAGCAGCAAAACTAGCGGGAGTTACAATGAGCAGTTCTTC CASSKTSGSYNEQFF TRBV5-1 - TRBD2 TRBJ2-1
TGTGCCAGCAGTTTAAGAAAGTGGAACACTGAAGCTTTCTTT CASSLRKWNTEAFF TRBV27 - - TRBJ1-1
TGTGCCAGTAGTATAGGGAGGTATTATAGCAATCAGCCCCAGCATTTT CASSIGRYYSNQPQHF TRBV19 few - TRBJ1-5
TGTGCCATCAGTGAGCGGATGGGGGGGGCTTACGGGGAGCTGTTTTTT CAISERMGGAYGELFF TRBV10-3 - - TRBJ2-2
TGTGCCAGCAGCTTAGCCCTTCGTTTGAACACTGAAGCTTTCTTT CASSLALRLNTEAFF TRBV7-2 - - TRBJ1-1
TGTGCCAGCAGAAGGGAGGCGAACTATGGCTACACCTTC CASRREANYGYTF TRBV7-2 - - TRBJ1-2
TGCAGCGTTGGACCGGGGCAGGGCCGCTACGAGCAGTACTTC CSVGPGQGRYEQYF TRBV29-1 - - TRBJ2-7
TGTGCCATCACCGGAATACTAGCGGGAGGGCCGGTTGAGCAGTTCTTC CAITGILAGGPVEQFF TRBV10-3 - TRBD2 TRBJ2-1
TGTGCCAGCAGTGTGAGCTCTGTAGAGGGCTGGGCCAAAAACATTCAGTACTTC CASSVSSVEGWAKNIQYF TRBV2 once - TRBJ2-4
TGTGCCAGCCTCAGGGGCCTCCCTGGATTAGATGGCTACACCTTC CASLRGLPGLDGYTF TRBV28 - - TRBJ1-2
TGTGCCAGCAGTCACTACTCCGGGATATCCTACGAGCAGTACTTC CASSHYSGISYEQYF TRBV6-5 - - TRBJ2-7
TGTGCCAGCAGTTTCAAGACCGGGGAGCTGTTTTTT CASSFKTGELFF TRBV27 few - TRBJ2-2
TGTGCCAGCAGCCCGGGAGGGGGCAGCAACTATGGCTACACCTTC CASSPGGGSNYGYTF TRBV5-5 once TRBD1 TRBJ1-2
TGTGCCAGCAGCGCCGGGGACAGACTATACGAGCAGTACTTC CASSAGDRLYEQYF TRBV9 once TRBD1 TRBJ2-7
TGCGCCAGCAGCTTTGGGGCAGGGGAAGAGACCCAGTACTTC CASSFGAGEETQYF TRBV5-1 few - TRBJ2-5
TGTGCCAGCTCACCCCCGAAGGGTCTCGAGGATGAGCAGTTCTTC CASSPPKGLEDEQFF TRBV18 few - TRBJ2-1
TGCGCCAGCAGACCTCCCGGGCAGCCCTTCACCGGGGAGCTGTTTTTT CASRPPGQPFTGELFF TRBV5-1 - - TRBJ2-2
TGCGCCAGCAGCCCCCAGGGTGGGAGACAGCCCCAGCATTTT CASSPQGGRQPQHF TRBV4-1 - - TRBJ1-5
TGTGCCGCAACGGACACCTACAATGAGCAGTTCTTC CAATDTYNEQFF TRBV6-6 - - TRBJ2-1
TGTGCCAGCAGCCAAGTGACAGGGAGTGAAAAACTGTTTTTT CASSQVTGSEKLFF TRBV14 - TRBD1 TRBJ1-4
TGTGCCAGCTCACCAGCCCATCCTGACTTGAACACTGAAGCTTTCTTT CASSPAHPDLNTEAFF TRBV18 - - TRBJ1-1
TGTGCCAGAAGCTTGGCCGGCGGGGAGGTCACAGATACGCAGTATTTT CARSLAGGEVTDTQYF TRBV5-3 - - TRBJ2-3
TGCGCCAGCAGCTACAGGGAAACATCCTATGGCTACACCTTC CASSYRETSYGYTF TRBV5-1 - - TRBJ1-2
TGTGCCAGTAGAGATACAGGGGCGCGGCATAGCAATCAGCCCCAGCATTTT CASRDTGARHSNQPQHF TRBV19 - TRBD1 TRBJ1-5
TGTGCCAGCAGCTTAAAGGTAGCGGGGGCGGAGACCCAGTACTTC CASSLKVAGAETQYF TRBV7-9 - TRBD2 TRBJ2-5
TGTGCCAGCAGCGTGGGGGGGACTAATGAAAAACTGTTTTTT CASSVGGTNEKLFF TRBV9 few - TRBJ1-4
TGTGCCAGCTCACCAGGCCCTTCGGAGGGTGACTATGGCTACACCTTC CASSPGPSEGDYGYTF TRBV18 - - TRBJ1-2
TGCGCCAGCAGCTTCCCCGACAGGGCCTACGAGCAGTACTTC CASSFPDRAYEQYF TRBV5-1 - TRBD1 TRBJ2-7
TGTGCCGGCTCGAGGGACCCGGCCGGGGAGCTGTTTTTT CAGSRDPAGELFF TRBV28 - - TRBJ2-2
TGTGCCAGCAGTAGGAGGGGACAGGTCAGCTCTGGGGCCAACGTCCTGACTTTC CASSRRGQVSSGANVLTF TRBV9 - TRBD1 TRBJ2-6
TGCGCCAGCAGCTATATGGACAGGGGGCTGGCAGATACGCAGTATTTT CASSYMDRGLADTQYF TRBV5-1 - TRBD1 TRBJ2-3
TGTGCCACCAGCAGAGATCGTAGGATAGGGGAGAGCACAGATACGCAGTATTTT CATSRDRRIGESTDTQYF TRBV15 once - TRBJ2-3
TGTGCCACCCAATACAGGGTCGACTACAATGAGCAGTTCTTC CATQYRVDYNEQFF TRBV27 - - TRBJ2-1
TGTGCCAGCCGCTTCCAGGGGGCAGGCCAGCCCCAGCATTTT CASRFQGAGQPQHF TRBV6-1 - TRBD1 TRBJ1-5
TGTGCCAGCAGCTTATCCCAACTAGCGGTCAATGAGCAGTTCTTC CASSLSQLAVNEQFF TRBV11-1 - TRBD2 TRBJ2-1